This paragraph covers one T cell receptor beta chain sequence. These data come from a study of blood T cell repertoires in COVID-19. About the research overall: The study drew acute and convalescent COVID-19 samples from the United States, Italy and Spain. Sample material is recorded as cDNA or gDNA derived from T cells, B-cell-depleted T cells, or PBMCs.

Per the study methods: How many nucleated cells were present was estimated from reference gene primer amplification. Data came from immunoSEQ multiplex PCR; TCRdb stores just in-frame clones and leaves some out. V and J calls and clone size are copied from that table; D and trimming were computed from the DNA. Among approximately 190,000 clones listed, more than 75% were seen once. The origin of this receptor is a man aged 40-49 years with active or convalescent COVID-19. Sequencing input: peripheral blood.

The CDR3, as DNA: TGTGCCAGCAGTCGGACAGGAATGAACACTGAAGCTTTCTTT. Translating gives CASSRTGMNTEAFF. The chain employs TRBV28 and TRBJ1-1, with TRBD1 matching over 7 bases. The germline V gene has CDR1 MDHEN and CDR2 SYDVKM. This CDR3 contains 14 residues. Trimming took 5 bases from V and 0 from J; bases not matched to a gene: 3.